What follows are 31 T cell receptor beta chains derived from one specimen sequenced in a study of beta chain features in type 1 diabetes. Antigens for these TCRs are unknown. Notes on the study in general: Moderate yet significant TCRB CDR3 shortening was seen in Type 1 diabetes patients in all four CD4+ subsets.

Every isolated RNA sample was fully reverse transcribed, so sequencing captured expressed TCRB transcripts. Profiling relied on immunoSEQ multiplex PCR, and the TCRdb table lists in-frame clones only, not all of them. This sample has approximately 170,000 clones, with roughly 8% found just once. Sequenced: central memory CD4+ T cells from blood. The receptors here all came from a man aged 18 to 29 with type 1 diabetes.

Only a few counts were recorded for this clone. The sample has other DNA sequences that encode this CDR3 too. The V gene is TRBV5-1, the J gene TRBJ2-2; D remains ambiguous. CDR1 is SGHRS, CDR2 YFSETQ, per germline. Trimming stripped 1 base from V and 2 bases from J, with 9 bases between. The CDR3 is made up of 15 amino acids. CDR3 bases: TGCGCCAGCAGCTTGAATCTCCTTAACACCGGGGAGCTGTTTTTT. This translates into CASSLNLLNTGELFF.

This chain links TRBV5-1 with TRBJ2-3, with a tentative D call TRBD2 (6 bases). The CDR3 is 15 residues long. Trimming took off 4 bases at V and 2 bases at J, with 14 bases between the two ends. The germline V gene encodes CDR1 SGHRS and CDR2 YFSETQ. CDR3 residues: CASSNGGDFTDTQYF. The CDR3 DNA reads TGCGCCAGCAGCAACGGCGGGGACTTCACAGATACGCAGTATTTT. The full variable domain, its missing parts supplied by reference TRBV5-1 and TRBJ2-3, is KAGVTQTPRYLIKTRGQQVTLSCSPISGHRSVSWYQQTPGQGLQFLFEYFSETQRNKGNFPGRFSGRQFSNSRSEMNVSTLELGDSALYLCASSNGGDFTDTQYFGPGTRLTVL.

This clone was detected only a few times. V is TRBV6-5 and J is TRBJ2-7; 9 nucleotides align to TRBD2. The CDR3 spans 15 residues. Unmatched junction bases numbered 7, after V lost 0 bases and J lost 7 bases. Per the germline V gene, CDR1 is MNHEY and CDR2 is SVGAGI. The CDR3 loop reads CASSYSTSGLGEQYF. For the CDR3, the DNA is TGTGCCAGCAGTTACTCGACTAGCGGACTGGGGGAGCAGTACTTC.

This clone was detected a few times. This chain uses TRBV28 with TRBJ1-5; D uncertain. CDR1 MDHEN and CDR2 SYDVKM come from the germline V gene. The CDR3 covers 12 residues. V was pared by 4 bases and J by 4 bases, with 5 bases between. The CDR3 here is CASSSGNQPQHF. DNA of the CDR3: TGTGCCAGCAGTTCAGGAAATCAGCCCCAGCATTTT.

This clone appeared a few times. In DNA, the CDR3 is TGTGCCAGCAGTGCCCTCCGGGACAGGGGCTATGGCTACACCTTC. It specifies CASSALRDRGYGYTF. This chain joins TRBV27 and TRBJ1-2; the match to TRBD1 covers 10 bases. The CDR3 spans 15 residues. V was clipped by 5 bases and J by 4 bases; unmatched bases: 7. Germline lookup yields CDR1 MNHEY and CDR2 SMNVEV (reference sequence).

J is TRBJ2-7 and V is TRBV11-2; 8 nucleotides line up with TRBD2. The trim removed 5 bases at V and 6 bases at J, leaving 6 bases unmatched. In germline, CDR1 is SGHAT, CDR2 FQNNGV. This CDR3 contains 13 residues. This CDR3 reads CASSRTSYSEQYF. CDR3 sequence (DNA): TGTGCCAGCAGCCGGACTAGCTATAGCGAGCAGTACTTC.

This clone was counted ten times or more. The chain links TRBV28 to TRBJ2-1; 9 bases are a match to TRBD1. J was trimmed by 4 bases and V by 7 bases; bases with no gene match: 8. This CDR3 is built from 15 residues. The V gene's germline CDR1 is MDHEN and CDR2 SYDVKM. The CDR3 loop is CASNLPGQGYNEQFF. The DNA of the CDR3 is TGTGCCAGCAACCTGCCGGGACAGGGATACAATGAGCAGTTCTTC.

In its sample, this clone was seen a few times. Other DNA sequences of this sample code for an identical CDR3. The chain uses TRBV7-2 and TRBJ2-5; TRBD2 matches 10 bases. The CDR3 extends over 13 amino acids. The germline CDR1 and CDR2 sequences are SGHTA and FQGNSA. Trimming removed 5 bases from V and 4 bases from J; junction bases left unmatched: 1. The DNA for the CDR3 is TGTGCCAGCAGCCGGACTAGCGGAGAGACCCAGTACTTC. It is translated as CASSRTSGETQYF. Based on the CDR3 plus reference TRBV7-2 and TRBJ2-5, the full variable domain is GAGVSQSPSNKVTEKGKDVELRCDPISGHTALYWYRQSLGQGLEFLIYFQGNSAPDKSGLPSDRFSAERTGGSVSTLTIQRTQQEDSAVYLCASSRTSGETQYFGPGTRLLVL.

This clone was detected only a few times. V is TRBV27 and J is TRBJ2-6; 7 positions agree with TRBD1. The CDR3 totals 17 residues. CDR1 MNHEY and CDR2 SMNVEV come from the germline V gene (reference sequence). The trim removed 6 bases at V and 1 base at J, leaving 9 bases unmatched. The CDR3, as DNA: TGTGCCAGCAGCCCGGGACAGTTCCGATCTGGGGCCAACGTCCTGACTTTC. This codes for CASSPGQFRSGANVLTF.

V and J are TRBV10-3 and TRBJ1-4; tentative D call: TRBD1 (5 bases). V dropped 6 bases and J dropped 2 bases, with 7 bases sitting between them. Per germline, CDR1 ENHRY and CDR2 SYGVKD. CDR3 size: 13 residues. Here the CDR3 DNA reads TGTGCCATCAGCCGGGGGACTAATGAAAAACTGTTTTTT. This encodes CAISRGTNEKLFF.

This clone turned up a few times. The rearrangement links TRBV6-5 to TRBJ2-7; D gene ambiguous. Looked up from germline, CDR1 is MNHEY and CDR2 is SVGAGI. Trimming took 2 bases from V and 2 from J, leaving 7 bases between them. The CDR3 runs to 13 residues. Written as DNA, the CDR3 is TGTGCCAGCAGTTACGGCAGGACCTACGAGCAGTACTTC. It encodes CASSYGRTYEQYF.

The rearrangement joins TRBV5-1 to TRBJ2-7; 9 bases are a match to TRBD2. CDR1 is SGHRS and CDR2 is YFSETQ in the germline V gene. The CDR3 is 16 residues long. V lost 6 bases to trimming and J lost 6 bases; unmatched junction nucleotides: 16. As DNA, the CDR3 is TGCGCCAGCACCAATCCCCGGCGGGAGGGCTTTGGCGAGCAGTACTTC. This codes for CASTNPRREGFGEQYF.

This clone was seen ten or more times. The chain joins TRBV27 to TRBJ2-7; tentative D call: TRBD2 (6 bases). Germline V gives CDR1 MNHEY, CDR2 SMNVEV (reference sequence). V lost 5 bases to trimming and J lost 6 bases, with 20 bases between them. CDR3 length: 15 amino acids. The CDR3 spells CASSHLRQGGSEQYF. DNA of the CDR3: TGTGCCAGCAGTCACCTGCGGCAGGGAGGTTCCGAGCAGTACTTC.

This clone was seen a few times. This sequence joins TRBV18 and TRBJ1-5; the D is unclear. Between the trimmed V and J ends, which lost 0 bases and 4 bases, there was a span of 4 bases. Germline V gene data show CDR1 as KGHSH and CDR2 as LQKENI. The CDR3 covers 13 residues. The CDR3 protein is CASSPPPNQPQHF. The CDR3 region has the DNA TGTGCCAGCTCACCACCCCCTAATCAGCCCCAGCATTTT.

This clone was seen at least ten times. The junction departs from germline at one end; a sequencing error may be responsible. The chain recombines TRBV11-2 with TRBJ2-3; tentative D call: TRBD2 (5 bases). The CDR3 contains 12 residues. Germline CDR1 and CDR2: SGHAT and FQNNGV. The CDR3 is CASSVDEGTQYF. Here the CDR3 DNA reads TGTGCCAGCAGCGTAGACGAGGGTACGCAGTATTTT.

In its sample, this clone was seen many times. The V and J genes are TRBV4-3 and TRBJ1-3; TRBD1 might be the D (5 bases). Trimming took off 0 bases at V and 0 bases at J, with 12 bases between the two ends. This CDR3 is 17 amino acids long. Germline lookup yields CDR1 LGHNA and CDR2 YSLEER. The CDR3: CASSQDLATVSGNTIYF. CDR3 DNA sequence: TGCGCCAGCAGCCAAGATCTGGCGACAGTCTCTGGAAACACCATATATTTT.

J is TRBJ1-2 and V is TRBV7-2, with TRBD1 as a possible D gene (5 bases). The CDR3 covers 13 residues. Germline V gene lookup returns CDR1 SGHTA and CDR2 FQGNSA. The V and J ends lost 8 bases and 4 bases respectively, with 14 bases between them. CDR3 residues: CASSQGSGYGYTF. CDR3 in DNA: TGTGCCAGCTCCCAGGGATCGGGCTATGGCTACACCTTC.

V and J are TRBV19 and TRBJ1-1; no firm D call. The CDR3 is 13 residues long. Per the germline V gene, CDR1 is LNHDA and CDR2 is SQIVND (reference sequence). The V and J ends lost 11 bases and 1 base respectively, with 14 bases between them. The CDR3 bases are TGTGCCGCCGGTTGGAGGAGGAACACTGAAGCTTTCTTT. This translates into CAAGWRRNTEAFF.

Ten or more counts support this clone. The chain links TRBV7-2 to TRBJ1-2; the match to TRBD1 covers 8 bases. Trimming cost V 1 base and J 8 bases; bases outside gene matches: 6. CDR1 and CDR2 (germline): SGHTA, FQGNSA. The CDR3 contains 14 residues. In nucleotides, the CDR3 is TGTGCCAGCAGCTTAGGCCCAGGGGGCGAGGGCTACACCTTC. Amino acids: CASSLGPGGEGYTF.

In its sample, this clone was seen a few times. The chain links TRBV9 to TRBJ2-5; TRBD2 agrees at 12 bases. Germline CDR1 and CDR2: SGDLS and YYNGEE. This CDR3 comprises 17 residues. After removal of 3 bases from V and 2 bases from J, the junction contained 8 bases not matched to a gene. CDR3 sequence (DNA): TGTGCCAGCAGCGCCGGAACGCTAGCGGGAGGGCAAGAGACCCAGTACTTC. Protein: CASSAGTLAGGQETQYF.

For this clone: The sample carries other DNA sequences with the same CDR3. The rearrangement joins TRBV28 to TRBJ2-5, with 8 bases lining up with TRBD1. V was clipped by 7 bases and J by 2 bases; unmatched bases: 3. There are 13 residues in the CDR3. Germline CDR1 and CDR2: MDHEN and SYDVKM. The CDR3 here is CASTGDRQETQYF. The CDR3 nucleotides are TGTGCCAGCACCGGGGACAGGCAAGAGACCCAGTACTTC.

This clone has a handful of counts. Other nucleotide sequences from this sample produce the same CDR3. The chain combines TRBV2 with TRBJ1-1; the D gene is possibly TRBD1 (5 bases). Germline CDR1 and CDR2: SNHLY and FYNNEI. Trimming took 4 bases from V and 2 from J, leaving 8 bases between them. This CDR3 has 13 residues. The CDR3 spells CASSGQGNTEAFF. Written as DNA, the CDR3 is TGTGCCAGCAGTGGTCAGGGCAACACTGAAGCTTTCTTT. Full variable domain (remainder filled in from reference TRBV2 and TRBJ1-1): EPEVTQTPSHQVTQMGQEVILRCVPISNHLYFYWYRQILGQKVEFLVSFYNNEISEKSEIFDDQFSVERPDGSNFTLKIRSTKLEDSAMYFCASSGQGNTEAFFGQGTRLTVV.

This clone has only a few counts. V and J are TRBV7-2 and TRBJ2-3; D remains unclear. This CDR3 is built from 15 residues. Between the trimmed V and J ends, which lost 5 bases and 3 bases, there was a span of 15 bases. From germline, CDR1 is SGHTA and CDR2 FQGNSA. CDR3 DNA sequence: TGTGCCAGCAGCCACTCCCCAACCCCGACAGATACGCAGTATTTT. This encodes CASSHSPTPTDTQYF.

The CDR3 region is CASSQLDRGGEQYF. Written as DNA, the CDR3 is TGTGCCAGCAGCCAGCTCGACAGGGGAGGCGAGCAGTACTTC. The chain links TRBV14 to TRBJ2-7; the match to TRBD1 covers 8 bases. The CDR3 has 14 amino acids. Germline V gives CDR1 SGHDN, CDR2 FVKESK. The V and J ends lost 3 bases and 6 bases, in that order; junction bases with no gene match: 7.

This clone was seen only a few times. The rearrangement uses TRBV6-6 and TRBJ1-3, with 8 bases fitting TRBD1. Germline V gives CDR1 MNHNY, CDR2 SVGAGI (reference sequence). Trimming removed 4 bases from V and 4 bases from J; junction bases left unmatched: 9. The CDR3 runs to 16 residues. For the CDR3, the DNA is TGTGCCAGCAGTTCGGACAGGGTGGGTGGCGGAAACACCATATATTTT. As protein: CASSSDRVGGGNTIYF.

V usage is TRBV9 and J usage is TRBJ2-1; 8 nucleotides agree with TRBD1. Germline trimming cut 0 bases from V and 6 bases from J; bases unmatched to any gene: 8. In germline, CDR1 is SGDLS, CDR2 YYNGEE. There are 16 residues in the CDR3. The CDR3 spells CASSVAPGTGPNEQFF. The CDR3 nucleotides read TGTGCCAGCAGCGTAGCTCCCGGGACAGGACCCAATGAGCAGTTCTTC. Supplemented by reference TRBV9 and TRBJ2-1, the full variable domain reads DSGVTQTPKHLITATGQRVTLRCSPRSGDLSVYWYQQSLDQGLQFLIQYYNGEERAKGNILERFSAQQFPDLHSELNLSSLELGDSALYFCASSVAPGTGPNEQFFGPGTRLTVL.

The chain couples TRBV28 to TRBJ2-1; 12 positions match TRBD2. J gave up 3 bases and V 5 bases, and 5 bases lay outside the gene matches. The CDR3 contains 16 residues. CDR1 is MDHEN, CDR2 SYDVKM, per germline. The CDR3 protein is CASSRPTSGGYNEQFF. The DNA for the CDR3 is TGTGCCAGCAGTCGCCCGACTAGCGGGGGCTACAATGAGCAGTTCTTC.

This chain links TRBV11-2 with TRBJ1-1, with a tentative D call TRBD1 (6 bases). The CDR3 runs to 13 residues. Between the trimmed V and J ends, which lost 3 bases and 3 bases, there was a span of 8 bases. Germline V gene data show CDR1 as SGHAT and CDR2 as FQNNGV. In nucleotides, the CDR3 is TGTGCCAGCAGCTTCTACAGGGACACTGAAGCTTTCTTT. Its protein product is CASSFYRDTEAFF.

In its sample, this clone was seen many times. The rearrangement uses TRBV14 and TRBJ1-2, with D unclear. Per germline, CDR1 SGHDN and CDR2 FVKESK. This CDR3 has 14 amino acids. The V and J ends lost 2 bases and 5 bases respectively, with 12 bases between them. Here the CDR3 DNA reads TGTGCCAGCAGCCAACAGGAGGGCAGATATGGCTACACCTTC. It is translated as CASSQQEGRYGYTF.

The sample holds a few counts of this clone. Different DNA sequences within this sample yield the same CDR3. V and J are TRBV30 and TRBJ1-4; TRBD1 is a possible D gene (5 bases). V was pared by 0 bases and J by 1 base, with 6 bases between. This CDR3 is built from 14 residues. The germline gives CDR1 GTSNPN, CDR2 SVGIG (reference sequence). The CDR3 DNA reads as TGTGCCTGGAGTGTGGGGGGAACTAATGAAAAACTGTTTTTT. Its translation: CAWSVGGTNEKLFF.

This clone was detected only a few times. Other DNA sequences in the same sample also yield this CDR3. Here the CDR3 DNA reads TGTGCCAGCAGTCTTCCAGCAGATACGCAGTATTTT. Translation gives CASSLPADTQYF. V is TRBV6-6 and J is TRBJ2-3; D remains ambiguous. Trimming cost V 5 bases and J 4 bases, with 7 bases left between them. This CDR3 comprises 12 residues. The V gene's germline CDR1 is MNHNY and CDR2 SVGAGI (reference sequence).